The next 7 T cell receptor beta chains were all read from a single sample in a study of graft-versus-host responses after intestinal transplantation. The protocol was immunoSEQ multiplex PCR, while the TCRdb copy is restricted to in-frame clones and leaves out a portion. The sample has 55,000 to 65,000 clones; about 94% are singletons. Their recognized antigens are unknown. The sequencing here drew on unstimulated CD4+ T cells sorted from spleen or lymph node cells, taken before transplant. Every receptor here comes from a human donor who was the organ donor for an intestinal transplant.

This clone was recorded only once. This rearrangement joins TRBV5-1 to TRBJ2-3, with 7 bases fitting TRBD2. V was pared by 1 base and J by 3 bases, with 8 bases of the junction left unmatched. Per the germline V gene, CDR1 is SGHRS and CDR2 is YFSETQ. The CDR3 consists of 16 residues. CDR3 DNA sequence: TGCGCCAGCAGCTTGTGGGCGGCCGGGGGGACAGATACGCAGTATTTT. This gives the protein CASSLWAAGGTDTQYF.

The genes are TRBV4-1 and TRBJ1-1, with no clear D. V lost 0 bases and J 5 bases, leaving 19 bases between the germline ends. Germline V gene lookup returns CDR1 MGHRA and CDR2 YSYEKL. CDR3 length equals 17 residues. The CDR3 DNA reads as TGCGCCAGCAGCCAAGATGAGACCCGCCTAGATGGGACTGAAGCTTTCTTT. This encodes CASSQDETRLDGTEAFF.

This rearrangement joins TRBV2 to TRBJ2-3; 7 nucleotides agree with TRBD2. The CDR3 extends over 10 amino acids. Germline V lookup: CDR1 SNHLY, CDR2 FYNNEI. The V gene end was trimmed by 8 bases and the J gene end by 8 bases; junction bases not matched to a gene: 1. CDR3 in amino acids: CASRLATQYF. In nucleotides, the CDR3 is TGTGCCAGCCGACTAGCTACGCAGTATTTT.

This rearrangement joins TRBV12-5 to TRBJ1-3, with D uncertain. The CDR3 spans 13 residues. Per germline, CDR1 LGHNT and CDR2 FRNRAP. Trimming pared 2 bases from V and 3 bases from J, leaving 5 bases between. The DNA of the CDR3 is TGTGCTAGTGGTTTGACAGTTGGAAACACCATATATTTT. It codes for CASGLTVGNTIYF. Drawing the rest from reference TRBV12-5 and TRBJ1-3, the complete variable domain is DARVTQTPRHKVTEMGQEVTMRCQPILGHNTVFWYRQTMMQGLELLAYFRNRAPLDDSGMPKDRFSAEMPDATLATLKIQPSEPRDSAVYFCASGLTVGNTIYFGEGSWLTVV.

The CDR3 protein is CASSSRGRGETQYF. In DNA, the CDR3 is TGTGCCAGCAGCTCCCGGGGAAGGGGAGAGACCCAGTACTTC. The gene calls are TRBV7-2 and TRBJ2-5, with D perhaps assigned TRBD1 or TRBD2 (5 bases each). Trimming shortened V by 4 bases and J by 4 bases, and 13 bases separated the two germline ends. CDR1 and CDR2 from the germline V gene are SGHTA and FQGNSA. The CDR3 totals 14 residues. Combining the CDR3 with reference TRBV7-2 and TRBJ2-5 gives the whole variable domain GAGVSQSPSNKVTEKGKDVELRCDPISGHTALYWYRQSLGQGLEFLIYFQGNSAPDKSGLPSDRFSAERTGGSVSTLTIQRTQQEDSAVYLCASSSRGRGETQYFGPGTRLLVL.

The chain carries TRBV7-8 and TRBJ2-5; 8 bases agree with TRBD2. The CDR3 is made up of 14 amino acids. CDR1 is SGHVS and CDR2 is FQNEAQ in the germline V gene. V lost 3 bases and J lost 6; bases outside the gene matches: 6. The CDR3 nucleotides read TGTGCCAGCAGCTTCGACAGCGGGGGAAAGACCCAGTACTTC. Translated, it gives CASSFDSGGKTQYF.

The chain has TRBV19 and TRBJ2-1; 7 nucleotides agree with TRBD2. V shed 9 bases and J 10 bases; nucleotides not matched to a gene: 9. Germline loops: CDR1 LNHDA, CDR2 SQIVND (reference sequence). The CDR3 runs to 12 residues. The CDR3 reads CASRSRRGEQFF. CDR3 bases: TGTGCCAGCCGGAGTCGGCGGGGGGAGCAGTTCTTC. The full variable domain, completed using reference TRBV19 and TRBJ2-1, is DGGITQSPKYLFRKEGQNVTLSCEQNLNHDAMYWYRQDPGQGLRLIYYSQIVNDFQKGDIAEGYSVSREKKESFPLTVTSAQKNPTAFYLCASRSRRGEQFFGPGTRLTVL.